The clone carrying this T cell receptor beta chain was picked up many times. Its antigen is currently unknown. This entry is derived from a study of CD8+CD57+ T cells in acquired aplastic anemia. Overall study: The sorted CD4+ and CD8+ cells yielded an average approximately 3.2 ug of DNA. Study-wide points: Simpson's diversity of CD8+ cells was not significantly different in patients compared with controls. Almost 30 sequences, all CD8+ CDR3, were shared between patients and controls.

Flow cytometry had shown expanded CD8+CD57+ cells in the patients chosen for sequencing. The CDR3 length is 15 residues. CDR1 is ENHRY and CDR2 is SYGVKD in the germline V gene. Trimming stripped 3 bases from V and 8 bases from J, with 16 bases between. For CDR3 and TCR beta VDJ profiling, genomic DNA was the template used. TCRdb redid the calling of the reads with MiXCR, one entry per CDR3 protein. The sample lists around 430,000 distinct CDR3 sequences; under 40% were seen once. Sequencing input: sorted CD4+, CD8+, or CD8+CD57+ T cells (not recorded which) from PBMCs. The V gene is TRBV10-3, the J gene TRBJ1-4; D is perhaps TRBD1 (6 bases). This clonotype originated in a human donor with aplastic anemia. The DNA for the CDR3 is TGTGCCATCAGTGACAGGGGACCAACCCACGAAAAACTGTTTTTT. Its protein is CAISDRGPTHEKLFF.